This T cell receptor (beta chain) was profiled in a study of Graves' ophthalmopathy and Graves' hyperthyroidism. Looked up from germline, CDR1 is LGHNA and CDR2 is YNFKEQ. V was trimmed by 0 bases and J by 6 bases, leaving 11 bases between them. The CDR3 sequence is 15 residues long. This clonotype was seen repeatedly, ten times or more. RNA transcripts served as template for amplifying TCR beta CDR3 sequences. First-round RT-PCR with HTBI primers preceded a second-round multiplex PCR. TCRdb re-called the multiplex PCR reads with MiXCR, one entry per CDR3 protein. The data hold over 500,000 distinct CDR3 sequences, with about 20% observed a single time.

V and J are TRBV4-2 and TRBJ2-2; no definite D call. Sequenced material: peripheral blood. The clonotype comes from a woman between 18 and 29 years old with stable Graves' hyperthyroidism. Some clones in this sample may be carry-over from other donors' samples. The CDR3 nucleotides read TGTGCCAGCAGCCAAGAGTCTCGAGGATCCGGGGAGCTGTTTTTT. It is translated as CASSQESRGSGELFF.